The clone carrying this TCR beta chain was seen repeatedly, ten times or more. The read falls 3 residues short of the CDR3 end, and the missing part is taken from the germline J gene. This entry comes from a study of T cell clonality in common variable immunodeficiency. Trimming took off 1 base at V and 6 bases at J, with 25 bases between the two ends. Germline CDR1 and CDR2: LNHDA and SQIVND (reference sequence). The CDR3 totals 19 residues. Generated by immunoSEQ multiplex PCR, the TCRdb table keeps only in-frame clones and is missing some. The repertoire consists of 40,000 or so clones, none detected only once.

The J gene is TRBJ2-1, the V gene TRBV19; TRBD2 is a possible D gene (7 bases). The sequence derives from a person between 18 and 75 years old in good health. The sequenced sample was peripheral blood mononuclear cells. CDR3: CASSIVGGGLVYTSNEQFF. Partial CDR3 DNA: TGTGCCAGTAGTATAGTGGGGGGGGGCTTAGTCTACACCTCCAATGAG.